This T cell receptor beta chain was sequenced for a study of TIL therapy for anti-PD-1-resistant metastatic lung cancer. Germline-derived CDR1 and CDR2 are SGHRS and YFSETQ. With V trimmed by 3 bases and J by 8 bases, 13 bases remained unmatched. The CDR3 contains 15 residues. This was the immunoSEQ v3 assay. Clones were read by immunoSEQ multiplex PCR, and TCRdb kept only the in-frame ones, dropping some. This table has 50,000 or so clones, about two thirds appearing once. Time point meaning: pre-treatment sample, taken before nivolumab and TIL therapy. The tumor samples were excised metastases, mostly pleural nodules or supraclavicular lymph nodes.

This sequence was found in a person aged 25 to 80 with non-small cell lung cancer. The sequencing used tumor tissue, collected at baseline. This chain links TRBV5-1 with TRBJ1-2; 7 bases are a match to TRBD1. In DNA form, the CDR3 reads TGCGCCAGCAGCTCCAGTAACACAGGGGCCCCCGGCTACACCTTC. Translated, it gives CASSSSNTGAPGYTF.